This T cell receptor beta chain originates from a study of T cells in Graves' hyperthyroidism and ophthalmopathy. Study outcomes and limitations: Ophthalmopathy prediction by the model preceded onset by a median roughly 6 months.

This CDR3 is built from 14 residues. The germline V gene has CDR1 LNHDA and CDR2 SQIVND (reference sequence). V lost 9 bases to trimming and J lost 2 bases, with 14 bases between them. The TCR beta CDR3 regions underwent amplification using RNA transcripts as the source. When the TCR CDR3 underwent first-round RT-PCR, the HTBI primer set was used. TCRdb reprocessed the multiplex PCR reads with MiXCR, giving one entry per CDR3 protein. The data hold 660,000 or so distinct CDR3 sequences, with roughly 46% observed a single time. Points on this clonotype: The antigen is undetermined.

The sequence was obtained from an adult man with Graves' disease, either hyperthyroidism or ophthalmopathy (not recorded which). The sequenced sample consisted of peripheral blood or thyroid tissue (not recorded which). V usage is TRBV19 and J usage is TRBJ1-5; D uncertain. The CDR3 DNA reads TGTGCCAGCTTCCAAAACCTGGGCAATCAGCCCCAGCATTTT. The encoded protein is CASFQNLGNQPQHF.